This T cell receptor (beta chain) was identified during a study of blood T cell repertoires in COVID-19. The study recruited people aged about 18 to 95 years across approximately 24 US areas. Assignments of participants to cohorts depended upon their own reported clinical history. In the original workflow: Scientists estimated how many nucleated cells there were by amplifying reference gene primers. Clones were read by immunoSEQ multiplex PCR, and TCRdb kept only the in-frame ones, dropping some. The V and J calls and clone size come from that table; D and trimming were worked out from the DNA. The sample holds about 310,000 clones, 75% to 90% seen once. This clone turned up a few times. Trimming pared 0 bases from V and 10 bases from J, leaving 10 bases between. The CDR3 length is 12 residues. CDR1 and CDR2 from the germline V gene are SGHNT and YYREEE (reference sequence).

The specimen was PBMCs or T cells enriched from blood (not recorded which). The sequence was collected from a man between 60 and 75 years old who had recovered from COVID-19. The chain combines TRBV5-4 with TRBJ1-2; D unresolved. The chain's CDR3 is CASSLDRSLYTF. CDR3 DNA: TGTGCCAGCAGCTTGGACCGGTCCCTCTACACCTTC.